This entry features one T cell receptor beta chain sequence. The antigen is undetermined. Using immunoSEQ multiplex PCR, the repertoire was profiled, and TCRdb retains in-frame clones only, with some absent. The profile shows some 63,000 clones, roughly 74% of them singletons. The data stem from a study of a mutant IDH1 vaccine in newly diagnosed glioma. CDR1 and CDR2 (germline): SGDLS, YYNGEE. The CDR3 covers 15 residues. V gave up 0 bases and J gave up 7 bases; unmatched junction bases: 9. The time point here: week 35, safety follow-up. Every single dose of the vaccine, 300 ug of mutant IDH1 20-mer peptide, came with topical imiquimod. Scheduled for weeks 1, 3, 5, 7, 11, 15, 19 and 23, eight vaccinations were given to patients.

The source material was PBMCs, sampled from a glioma patient whose treatment included an IDH1 peptide vaccine. The rearrangement links TRBV9 to TRBJ2-7; TRBD1 matches at 8 bases. This receptor was obtained from a man in his fifties with glioma. The CDR3 is CASSVGGRRQGEQYF. In DNA, the CDR3 is TGTGCCAGCAGCGTAGGGGGCCGGAGACAGGGGGAGCAGTACTTC. Looking up the rest from reference TRBV9 and TRBJ2-7 gives the full variable domain: DSGVTQTPKHLITATGQRVTLRCSPRSGDLSVYWYQQSLDQGLQFLIQYYNGEERAKGNILERFSAQQFPDLHSELNLSSLELGDSALYFCASSVGGRRQGEQYFGPGTRLTVT.